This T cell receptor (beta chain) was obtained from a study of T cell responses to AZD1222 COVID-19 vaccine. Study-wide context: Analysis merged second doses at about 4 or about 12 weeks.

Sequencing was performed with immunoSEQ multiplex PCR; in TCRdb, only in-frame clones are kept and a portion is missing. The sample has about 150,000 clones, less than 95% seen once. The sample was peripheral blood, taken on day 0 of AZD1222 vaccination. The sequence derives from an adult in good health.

The CDR3 DNA reads TGTGCCAGCAGTTCCCCCCGGACTAGCGGAAACTATCAAGAGACCCAGTACTTC. This codes for CASSSPRTSGNYQETQYF. The chain carries TRBV28 and TRBJ2-5; 10 bases line up with TRBD2. This CDR3 is built from 18 residues. Losses at the gene ends were 4 bases for V and 2 bases for J; bases not matched to a gene: 13. CDR1 and CDR2 from the germline V gene are MDHEN and SYDVKM.